This TCR beta chain is from a study of shared clonotypes between healthy human individuals. CD8 cells regarded as naive lacked CD45RO, were positively chosen for CCR7, and omitted terminally differentiated effector memory CD45RA+ cells. Researchers ran the assay at a deep level. Method: immunoSEQ multiplex PCR; TCRdb's copy keeps in-frame clones and lacks some. The data show about 680,000 clones, with 92% seen just once and 24% held by the top ten. The source is a man aged 30 to 45 in good health. Sequences were obtained from naive CD8+ T cells sorted from blood.

The CDR3 coding sequence is TGCGCCAGCAGCTTGGTCGGAGACTTCAACACTGAAGCTTTCTTT. It codes for CASSLVGDFNTEAFF. The chain joins TRBV5-1 to TRBJ1-1; D unresolved. The CDR3 contains 15 residues. The germline CDR1 and CDR2 sequences are SGHRS and YFSETQ. Trimming removed 0 bases from V and 2 bases from J, with 11 bases in between.